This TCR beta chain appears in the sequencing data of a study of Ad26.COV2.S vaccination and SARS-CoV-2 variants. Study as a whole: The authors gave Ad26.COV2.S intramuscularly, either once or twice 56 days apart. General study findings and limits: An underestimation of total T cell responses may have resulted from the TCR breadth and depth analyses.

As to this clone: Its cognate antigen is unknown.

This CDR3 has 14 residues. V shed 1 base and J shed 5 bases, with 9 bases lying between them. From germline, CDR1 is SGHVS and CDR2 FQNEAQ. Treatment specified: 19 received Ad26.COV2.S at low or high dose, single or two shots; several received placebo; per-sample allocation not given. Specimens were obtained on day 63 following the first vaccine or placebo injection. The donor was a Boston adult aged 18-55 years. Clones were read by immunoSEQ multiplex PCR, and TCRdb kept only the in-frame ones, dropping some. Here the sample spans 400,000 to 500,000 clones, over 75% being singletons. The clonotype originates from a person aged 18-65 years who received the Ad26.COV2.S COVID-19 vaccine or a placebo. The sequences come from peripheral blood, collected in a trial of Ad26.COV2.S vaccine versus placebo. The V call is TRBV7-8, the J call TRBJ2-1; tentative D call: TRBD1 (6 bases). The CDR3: CASSLGSGDNEQFF. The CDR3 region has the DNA TGTGCCAGCAGCTTAGGTTCAGGGGACAATGAGCAGTTCTTC.